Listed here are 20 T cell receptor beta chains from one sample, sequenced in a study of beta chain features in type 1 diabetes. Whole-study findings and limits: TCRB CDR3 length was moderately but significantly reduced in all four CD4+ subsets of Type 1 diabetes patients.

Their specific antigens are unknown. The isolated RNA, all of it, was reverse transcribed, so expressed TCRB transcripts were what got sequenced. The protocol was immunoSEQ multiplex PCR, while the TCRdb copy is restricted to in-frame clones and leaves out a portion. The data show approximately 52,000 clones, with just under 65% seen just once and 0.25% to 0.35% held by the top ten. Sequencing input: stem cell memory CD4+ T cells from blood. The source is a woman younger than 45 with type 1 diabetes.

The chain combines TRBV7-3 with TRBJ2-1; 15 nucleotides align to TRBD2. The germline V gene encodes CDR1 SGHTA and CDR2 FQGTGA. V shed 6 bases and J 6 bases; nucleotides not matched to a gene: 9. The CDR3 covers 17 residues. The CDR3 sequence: CASRPGLAGGPANEQFF. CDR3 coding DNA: TGTGCCAGCAGACCCGGACTAGCGGGAGGGCCGGCCAATGAGCAGTTCTTC.

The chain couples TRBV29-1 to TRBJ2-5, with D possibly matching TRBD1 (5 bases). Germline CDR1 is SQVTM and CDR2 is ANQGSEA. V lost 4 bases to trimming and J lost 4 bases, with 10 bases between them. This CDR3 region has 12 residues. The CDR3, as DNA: TGCAGCGTTGGTTCCAGGGCAGAGACCCAGTACTTC. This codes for CSVGSRAETQYF.

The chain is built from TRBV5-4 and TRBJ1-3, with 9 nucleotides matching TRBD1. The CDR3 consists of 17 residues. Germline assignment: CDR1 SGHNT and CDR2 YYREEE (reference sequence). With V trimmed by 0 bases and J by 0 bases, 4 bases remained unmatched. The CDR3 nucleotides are TGTGCCAGCAGCTTGGGTGGGACAGGGAGCTCTGGAAACACCATATATTTT. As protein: CASSLGGTGSSGNTIYF. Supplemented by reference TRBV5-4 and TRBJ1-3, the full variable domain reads ETGVTQSPTHLIKTRGQQVTLRCSSQSGHNTVSWYQQALGQGPQFIFQYYREEENGRGNFPPRFSGLQFPNYSSELNVNALELDDSALYLCASSLGGTGSSGNTIYFGEGSWLTVV.

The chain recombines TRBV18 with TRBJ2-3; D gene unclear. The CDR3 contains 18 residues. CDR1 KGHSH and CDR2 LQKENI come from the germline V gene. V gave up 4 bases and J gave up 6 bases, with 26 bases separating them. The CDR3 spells CASSLLPIERVGADTQYF. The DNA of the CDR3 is TGTGCCAGCTCACTCTTACCTATAGAGCGCGTGGGTGCGGATACGCAGTATTTT.

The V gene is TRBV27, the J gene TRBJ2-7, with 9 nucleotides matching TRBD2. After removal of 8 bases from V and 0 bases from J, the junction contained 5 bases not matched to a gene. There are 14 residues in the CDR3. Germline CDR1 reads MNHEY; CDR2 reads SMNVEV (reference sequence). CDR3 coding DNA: TGTGCCAGCGGAGGACTAGCGACCTCCTACGAGCAGTACTTC. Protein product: CASGGLATSYEQYF.

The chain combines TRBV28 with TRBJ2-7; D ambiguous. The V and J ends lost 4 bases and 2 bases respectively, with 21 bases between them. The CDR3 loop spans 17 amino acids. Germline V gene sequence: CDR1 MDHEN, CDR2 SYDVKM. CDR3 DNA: TGTGCCAGCAGTTCCCCTACAGTGATAGAAAGAACCTACGAGCAGTACTTC. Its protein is CASSSPTVIERTYEQYF.

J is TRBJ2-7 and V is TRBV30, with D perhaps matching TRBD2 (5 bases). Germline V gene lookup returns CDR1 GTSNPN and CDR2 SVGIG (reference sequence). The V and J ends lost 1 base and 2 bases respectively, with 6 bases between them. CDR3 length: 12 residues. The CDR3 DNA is TGTGCCTGGAGTGACGGGGCCTACGAGCAGTACTTC. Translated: CAWSDGAYEQYF.

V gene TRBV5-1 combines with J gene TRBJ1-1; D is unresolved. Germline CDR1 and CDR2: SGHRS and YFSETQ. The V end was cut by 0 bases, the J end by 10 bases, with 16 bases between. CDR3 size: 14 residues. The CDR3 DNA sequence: TGCGCCAGCAGCTTGGGGGAGACCGGGATCCGAGCTTTCTTT. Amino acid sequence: CASSLGETGIRAFF.

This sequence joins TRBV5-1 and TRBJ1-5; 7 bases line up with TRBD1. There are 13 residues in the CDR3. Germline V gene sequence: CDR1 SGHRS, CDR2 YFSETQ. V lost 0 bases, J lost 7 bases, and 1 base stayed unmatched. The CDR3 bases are TGCGCCAGCAGCTTGGGACAGGGCCAGCCCCAGCATTTT. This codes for CASSLGQGQPQHF.

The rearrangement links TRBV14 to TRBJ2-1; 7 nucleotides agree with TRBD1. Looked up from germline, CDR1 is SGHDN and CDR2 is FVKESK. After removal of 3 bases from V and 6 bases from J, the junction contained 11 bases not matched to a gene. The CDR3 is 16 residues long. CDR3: CASSHGPGQRPNEQFF. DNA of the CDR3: TGTGCCAGCAGCCATGGACCGGGACAGAGGCCCAATGAGCAGTTCTTC.

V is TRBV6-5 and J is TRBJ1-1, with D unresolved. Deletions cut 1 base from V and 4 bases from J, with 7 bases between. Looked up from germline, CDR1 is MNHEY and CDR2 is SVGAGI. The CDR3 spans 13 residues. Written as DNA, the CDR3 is TGTGCCAGCAGTTACTTGTGGAGCACTGAAGCTTTCTTT. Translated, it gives CASSYLWSTEAFF.

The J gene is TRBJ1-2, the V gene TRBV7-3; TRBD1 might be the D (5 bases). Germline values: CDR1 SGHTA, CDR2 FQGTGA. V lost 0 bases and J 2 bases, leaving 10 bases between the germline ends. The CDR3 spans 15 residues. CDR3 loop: CASSLTPGLNYGYTF. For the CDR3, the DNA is TGTGCCAGCAGCTTAACTCCGGGACTGAACTATGGCTACACCTTC.

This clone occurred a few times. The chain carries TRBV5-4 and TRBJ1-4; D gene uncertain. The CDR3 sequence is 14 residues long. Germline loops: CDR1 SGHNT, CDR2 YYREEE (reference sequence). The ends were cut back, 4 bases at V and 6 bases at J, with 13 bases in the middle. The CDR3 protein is CASSTGRRDEKLFF. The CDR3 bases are TGTGCCAGCAGCACGGGTCGGAGGGATGAAAAACTGTTTTTT.

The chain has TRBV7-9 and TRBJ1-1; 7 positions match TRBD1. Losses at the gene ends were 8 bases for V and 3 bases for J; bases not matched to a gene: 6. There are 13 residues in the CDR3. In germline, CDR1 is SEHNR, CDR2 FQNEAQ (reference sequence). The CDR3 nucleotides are TGTGCCAGCGTGGAGGGGGCTGACACTGAAGCTTTCTTT. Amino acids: CASVEGADTEAFF.

CDR3 region: CATSRGTENTEAFF. In nucleotides, the CDR3 is TGTGCCACCAGCAGAGGGACAGAGAACACTGAAGCTTTCTTT. The chain combines TRBV15 with TRBJ1-1; possibly TRBD1 for D (6 bases). Germline V gene lookup returns CDR1 LNHNV and CDR2 YYDKDF (reference sequence). CDR3 length: 14 residues. V was clipped by 1 base and J by 1 base, with 7 bases between them. The variable domain in full, with the rest retrieved from reference TRBV15 and TRBJ1-1, is DAMVIQNPRYQVTQFGKPVTLSCSQTLNHNVMYWYQQKSSQAPKLLFHYYDKDFNNEADTPDNFQSRRPNTSFCFLDIRSPGLGDTAMYLCATSRGTENTEAFFGQGTRLTVV.

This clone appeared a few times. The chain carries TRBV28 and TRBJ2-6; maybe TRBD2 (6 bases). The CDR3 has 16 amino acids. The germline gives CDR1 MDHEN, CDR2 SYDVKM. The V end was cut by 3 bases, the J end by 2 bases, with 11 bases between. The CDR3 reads CASSFSGWAGANVLTF. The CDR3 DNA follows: TGTGCCAGCAGTTTTAGCGGATGGGCTGGGGCCAACGTCCTGACTTTC.

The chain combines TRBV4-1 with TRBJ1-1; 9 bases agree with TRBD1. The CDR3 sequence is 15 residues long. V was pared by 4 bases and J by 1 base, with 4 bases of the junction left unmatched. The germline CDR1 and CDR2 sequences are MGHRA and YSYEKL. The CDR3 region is CASSPGTGPNTEAFF. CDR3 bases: TGCGCCAGCAGCCCCGGGACAGGGCCGAACACTGAAGCTTTCTTT.

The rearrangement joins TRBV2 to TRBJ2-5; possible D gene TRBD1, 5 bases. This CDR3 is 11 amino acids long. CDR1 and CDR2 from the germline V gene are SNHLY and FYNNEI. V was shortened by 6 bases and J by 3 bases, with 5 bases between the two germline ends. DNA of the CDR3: TGTGCCAGCAGCAGGGAAGAGACCCAGTACTTC. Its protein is CASSREETQYF.

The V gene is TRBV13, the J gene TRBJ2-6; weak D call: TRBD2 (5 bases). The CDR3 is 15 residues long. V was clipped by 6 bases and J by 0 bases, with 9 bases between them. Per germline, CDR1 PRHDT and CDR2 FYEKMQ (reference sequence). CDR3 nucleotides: TGTGCCAGCAGAATCGGAGGCTCTGGGGCCAACGTCCTGACTTTC. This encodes CASRIGGSGANVLTF.

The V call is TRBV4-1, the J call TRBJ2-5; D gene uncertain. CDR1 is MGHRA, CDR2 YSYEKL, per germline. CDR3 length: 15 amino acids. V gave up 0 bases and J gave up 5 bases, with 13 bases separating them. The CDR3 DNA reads TGCGCCAGCAGCCAAGACGTAACCCAACGGGAGACCCAGTACTTC. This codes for CASSQDVTQRETQYF.